The clone carrying this TCR beta chain was recorded many times. Its antigen is unknown. The record originates from a study of T cells in Graves' hyperthyroidism and ophthalmopathy. Study results and limitations: Expanded thyroid clonotypes (above 0.001) were mostly also found in blood. Researchers report that a 13 V-J model separated ophthalmopathy from stable hyperthyroidism. The model identified upcoming ophthalmopathy a median around 6 months ahead of onset.

For Graves' hyperthyroidism to be stable, ophthalmopathy could not progress within 18 months. The length of the CDR3 is 18 residues. V dropped 5 bases and J dropped 6; count of bases not matched to a gene: 20. In germline, CDR1 is MDHEN, CDR2 SYDVKM. The source material, RNA transcripts, was used to amplify TCR beta CDR3 regions. Researchers ran a first-round RT-PCR on the TCR CDR3 using the HTBI primer set. TCRdb re-called the multiplex PCR reads with MiXCR, one entry per CDR3 protein. Among approximately 710,000 distinct CDR3 sequences listed, around a sixth were seen once. This TCR was sampled from a man aged 50-59 years with Graves' hyperthyroidism. Sequencing was performed on blood. This sequence joins TRBV28 and TRBJ2-3; 7 nucleotides align to TRBD2. DNA for the CDR3: TGTGCCAGCAGTATTCCGGGACTACAAGCCTCCGATTTGGATACGCAGTATTTT. It encodes CASSIPGLQASDLDTQYF.